This TCR beta chain was recovered during a study of blood T cell repertoires in COVID-19 (dated by TCRdb to the early 2020s). About the study as a whole: The collaborator samples originated in the United States, Italy and Spain and spanned the acute and convalescent phases of COVID-19. Sample metadata almost always included a de-identified subject ID, COVID-19 status, age in years and sex. The samples were drawn from the first 160 participants of the ongoing ImmuneRACE study and from about 1,200 subjects provided by 6 global collaborators. The repertoires were released in a freely available public database intended as a resource for research on the immune response to SARS-CoV-2. Where HLA class I and class II types were available, the types were taken from metadata supplied by the sample provider, not from assay-based typing. Subjects who had been exposed to COVID-19, were actively infected with it, or had recovered from it provided the deeply sampled blood TCRbeta repertoires that made up the dataset. The material from the prospective study consisted of cDNA or gDNA derived from T cells, B-cell-depleted T cells, or PBMCs. Points the paper makes about the study in general: The quantity of clinical and demographic metadata differed by source and by participant and was supplied without curation.

TCRbeta CDR3 regions were amplified from genomic DNA by means of the immunoSEQ Assay, a bias-controlled multiplex PCR. Turning to the authors' computational methods: The number of nucleated cells in each sample was estimated from the amplification of reference gene primers within the assay. Sequence reads were collapsed and filtered to measure the absolute abundance of every unique TCRbeta CDR3 rearrangement. For each sample, productive Simpson clonality was calculated as the square root of Simpson's diversity index over productive rearrangements. TCRdb stores this immuneACCESS table with in-frame sequences only. Part of the clones is absent; in the studies checked, under half of the shortfall reflects unresolved V genes, and no reason is known for the rest. That table furnishes V, J and clone size, whereas the DNA furnished D and trimming. In this sample the table shows about 250,000 clones, 83% of which occur a single time. The leading ten clones occupy 3% to 4.5% of the sample.

In the prospective study, participants were about 18 to 89 years old, resided in about two dozen geographic areas of the United States, and were enrolled through a virtual design. In the prospective study, participants were assigned to cohorts based on the clinical history participants reported in a screening survey and a study questionnaire. Exposed participants had been in contact with someone with a PCR-confirmed or clinician-diagnosed COVID-19 case within 2 weeks of study entry. In the prospective study, whole blood, serum and a nasopharyngeal or oropharyngeal swab were collected from each participant by mobile phlebotomists. Over an approximately 2-month period, participants in the prospective study had the option of providing additional blood draws and questionnaires. Before DNA extraction, prospective study blood samples were shipped either frozen or at room temperature. Germline trimming: 7 bases from V, 2 bases from J; junction bases outside gene matches: 7. CDR1 and CDR2 are read off the germline V gene as ENHRY and SYGVKD. The CDR3 holds 14 amino acids from the cysteine to the phenylalanine. Only CDR3 DNA is held: 42 bases, read in frame from base 1.

About this clone itself: The specificity of this receptor is unknown. No per-base quality is available; no much larger clone lies one base away.

Rearrangement joined TRBV10-3 to TRBJ2-7, and TRBD1 aligns with 8 junction nucleotides. Source material: PBMCs or T cells enriched from blood (not recorded which). The origin of this receptor is a woman aged 35 to 49 who had been exposed to COVID-19. The CDR3 protein sequence reads: CAIISDRGPYEQYF. The nucleotide sequence reads as follows: TGTGCCATCATCTCAGACAGGGGACCCTACGAGCAGTACTTC.